This paragraph covers one T cell receptor beta chain sequence. The antigen remains unidentified. Germline V lookup: CDR1 SGHAT, CDR2 FQNNGV. The CDR3 runs 14 residues. V was pared by 5 bases and J by 5 bases, with 15 bases between. This record belongs to a study of T cell responses to AZD1222 COVID-19 vaccine. Across the whole study: Investigators merged groups given second doses at roughly 4 or roughly 12 weeks.

Using immunoSEQ multiplex PCR, the repertoire was profiled, and TCRdb retains in-frame clones only, with some absent. The sample includes about 120,000 clones, roughly 92% seen only once; the top ten take approximately 1.5%. Overall study findings and caveats: Spike-specific TCR breadth and depth both grew after two AZD1222 doses. The number of AZD1222 recipients seropositive at baseline was only 6 or 7.

This specimen was peripheral blood, taken on day 0 of AZD1222 vaccination. The chain carries TRBV11-2 and TRBJ1-2; D possibly corresponds to TRBD1 (6 bases). This TCR derives from an adult in good health. CDR3 nucleotide sequence: TGTGCCAGCAGCCCCCGCCAGGGGCAGTATGGCTACACCTTC. It translates to CASSPRQGQYGYTF.